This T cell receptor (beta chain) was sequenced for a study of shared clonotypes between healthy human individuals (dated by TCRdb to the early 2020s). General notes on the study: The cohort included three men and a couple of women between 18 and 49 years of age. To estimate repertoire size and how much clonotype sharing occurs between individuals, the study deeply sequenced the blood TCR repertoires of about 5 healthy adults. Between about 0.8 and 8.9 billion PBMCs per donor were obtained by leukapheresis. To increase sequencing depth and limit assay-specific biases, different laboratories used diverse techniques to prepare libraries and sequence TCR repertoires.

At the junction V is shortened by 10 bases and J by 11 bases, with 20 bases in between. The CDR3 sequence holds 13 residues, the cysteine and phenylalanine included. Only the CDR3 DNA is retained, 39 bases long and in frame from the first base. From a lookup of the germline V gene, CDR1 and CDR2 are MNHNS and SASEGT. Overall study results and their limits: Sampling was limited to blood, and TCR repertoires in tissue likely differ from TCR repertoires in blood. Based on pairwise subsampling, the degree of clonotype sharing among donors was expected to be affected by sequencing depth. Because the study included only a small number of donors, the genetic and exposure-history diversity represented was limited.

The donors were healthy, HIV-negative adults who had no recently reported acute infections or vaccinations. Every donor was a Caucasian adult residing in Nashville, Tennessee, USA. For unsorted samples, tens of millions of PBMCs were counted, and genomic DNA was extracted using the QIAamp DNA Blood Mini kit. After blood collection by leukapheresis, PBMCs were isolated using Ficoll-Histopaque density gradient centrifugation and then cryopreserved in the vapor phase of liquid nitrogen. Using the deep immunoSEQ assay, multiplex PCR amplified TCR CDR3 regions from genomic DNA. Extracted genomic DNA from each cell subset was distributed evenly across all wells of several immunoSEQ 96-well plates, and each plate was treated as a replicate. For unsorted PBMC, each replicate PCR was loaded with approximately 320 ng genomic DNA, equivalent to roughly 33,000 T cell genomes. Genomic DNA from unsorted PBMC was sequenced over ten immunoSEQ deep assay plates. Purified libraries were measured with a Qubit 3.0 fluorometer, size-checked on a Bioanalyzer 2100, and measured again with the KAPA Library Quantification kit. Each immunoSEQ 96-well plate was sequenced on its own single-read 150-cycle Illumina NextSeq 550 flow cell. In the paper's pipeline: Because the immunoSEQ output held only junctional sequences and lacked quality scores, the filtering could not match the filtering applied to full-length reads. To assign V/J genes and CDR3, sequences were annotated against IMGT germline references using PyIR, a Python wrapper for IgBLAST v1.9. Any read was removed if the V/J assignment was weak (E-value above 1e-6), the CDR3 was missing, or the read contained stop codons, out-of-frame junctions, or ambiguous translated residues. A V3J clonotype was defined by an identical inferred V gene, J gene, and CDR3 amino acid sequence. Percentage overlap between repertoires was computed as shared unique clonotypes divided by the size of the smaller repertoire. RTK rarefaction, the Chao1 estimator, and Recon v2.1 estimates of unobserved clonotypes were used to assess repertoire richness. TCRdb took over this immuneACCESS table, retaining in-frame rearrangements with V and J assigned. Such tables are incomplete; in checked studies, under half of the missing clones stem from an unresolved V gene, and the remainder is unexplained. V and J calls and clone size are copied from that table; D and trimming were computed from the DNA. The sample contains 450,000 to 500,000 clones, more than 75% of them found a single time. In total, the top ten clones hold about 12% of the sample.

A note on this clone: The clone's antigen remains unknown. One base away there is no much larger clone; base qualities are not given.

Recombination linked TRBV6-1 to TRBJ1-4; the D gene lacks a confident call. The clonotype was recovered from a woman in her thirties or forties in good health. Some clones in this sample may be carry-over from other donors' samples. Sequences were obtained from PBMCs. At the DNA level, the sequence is TGTGCCACAACAGAGCTCCTCGAGGATAAACTGTTTTTT. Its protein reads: CATTELLEDKLFF.